This passage covers 4 T cell receptor beta chains from one sample sequenced in a study of T cells after yellow fever vaccination. One entry per CDR3 protein, called by TCRdb with MiXCR from the 5' RACE reads. The profile shows about 53,000 distinct CDR3 sequences, approximately 6.1% of them singletons. The sample was PBMCs, either bulk or a sorted T-cell subset (CD4+, CD8+, memory, or dextramer-sorted; not recorded which), taken on the day of the yellow fever booster vaccination. These receptor sequences come from a man in his late teens or twenties who received the YFV17D yellow fever vaccine.

Many counts were recorded for this clonotype. This chain links TRBV5-1 with TRBJ2-7; D perhaps matches TRBD1 (6 bases). Germline V lookup: CDR1 SGHRS, CDR2 YFSETQ. The germline V and J ends were trimmed by 4 bases and 2 bases, with 10 bases remaining between them. The CDR3 totals 13 residues. CDR3 DNA sequence: TGCGCCAGCAGCGCGGACAGACCCTACGAGCAGTACGTC. It codes for CASSADRPYEQYV.

The V and J genes are TRBV4-1 and TRBJ1-1, with D uncertain. Trimming left V 0 bases short and J 7 bases short, with 9 bases between. This CDR3 has 13 residues. CDR1 and CDR2 from the germline V gene are MGHRA and YSYEKL. The chain's CDR3 is CASSQDRYGEAFF. For the CDR3, the DNA is TGCGCCAGCAGCCAAGATCGGTACGGTGAAGCTTTCTTT.

This clonotype showed up many times. The chain is built from TRBV6-1 and TRBJ2-7, with 12 bases fitting TRBD2. Germline CDR1 and CDR2: MNHNS and SASEGT. The length of the CDR3 is 15 residues. With V trimmed by 2 bases and J by 6 bases, 5 bases remained unmatched. CDR3 DNA sequence: TGTGCCAGCAGTGAAATCTGGACTAGCGGGATCGAGCAGTACTTC. Its protein product is CASSEIWTSGIEQYF.

In its sample, this clonotype was seen many times. This chain links TRBV3-1 with TRBJ2-7, with 9 nucleotides matching TRBD1. The CDR3 totals 16 residues. Germline V gene lookup returns CDR1 LGHDT and CDR2 YNNKEL (reference sequence). Trimming took 4 bases from V and 9 from J; bases not matched to a gene: 16. The CDR3 loop is CASSLGPRDRVNVQYF. The CDR3 nucleotides read TGTGCCAGCAGCCTTGGCCCGAGGGACAGGGTCAATGTGCAGTACTTC.